This T cell receptor beta chain was sequenced in a study of cytomegalovirus exposure and HLA in healthy donors (dated by TCRdb to 2015 to 2018). Concerning the study at large: According to a later analysis, the 120 or so validation repertoires were produced on the same platform as the roughly 600 repertoires of the first cohort. The aim of the study was to test whether cataloging public T cell receptors could identify signatures of past pathogen exposure. In addition to the first cohort of hundreds of subjects, a separate validation cohort of 120 different subjects was used. High-throughput TCR immunosequencing, statistical association of individual TCRs with disease status, and machine learning were combined to predict cytomegalovirus infection status.

Findings and caveats that apply to the study as a whole: The validation cohort had no HLA typing available for a later analysis, so co-occurrence within that cohort was assessed over all 120 or so repertoires. A total of 164 TCR beta chains were listed by the study as associated with cytomegalovirus. It was suggested by the authors that the approach could potentially be generalized to other disease states and immunological phenotypes. Most TCR sequences were observed very rarely across donors, whereas some public TCRs were present in many individuals. In vitro tests confirmed that a few of the cytomegalovirus-associated TCR beta chains recognize cytomegalovirus antigens. Of the cluster scores, roughly 93% were above 0 in a later analysis, which found that TCRs clustered in the first cohort also tended to co-occur in the approximately 120 validation repertoires. Cytomegalovirus status was reported to be diagnosed by the classifier with high specificity and sensitivity in both the original and validation cohorts.

Library prep was done by the immunoSEQ multiplex PCR assay. The published analysis was carried out like this. A statistical classification framework was developed to diagnose cytomegalovirus status using the catalog of TCR beta chain sequences. This immuneACCESS table, as held by TCRdb, lists in-frame sequences with V and J called but not all clones. Of the missing ones, under half trace to an unresolved V gene in checked studies; the others have no known cause. That table gives V, J and clone size, and the DNA gave D and trimming. Within this sample are about 130,000 clones, with 80% to 90% of them counted one time only. The ten most abundant clones make up around 5.9% of the sample. Comment on this clone: No cognate antigen has been identified for it. No quality values exist for individual bases; no much larger clone is one base distant.

From the cysteine through the phenylalanine, the CDR3 covers 15 amino acids. The CDR3 DNA has 45 bases and is translated from base 1. Per the germline V gene, MGHRA is the CDR1 and YSYEKL is the CDR2. Trimming removed 6 bases from V and 3 bases from J, leaving 15 bases between the germline ends. The donors belonged to the validation cohort of approximately 130 subjects, which was separate from the approximately 700-subject first cohort. Sequencing was done on a sample of PBMCs. This receptor chain uses TRBV4-1 and TRBJ1-3, with TRBD1 as a weak D call on 5 bases. This receptor was identified in a woman between 25 and 40 years old in good health and CMV-seropositive. In nucleotides, the sequence is TGCGCCAGCAGGGGGACTTTTTTTGATGGAAACACCATATATTTT. Translated, it gives CASRGTFFDGNTIYF.